This entry describes one TCR beta chain. Its cognate antigen is unknown. The data belong to a study of CXCR3-negative and CXCR3-positive naive CD8 T cells. Study-wide findings and caveats: Unlike memory cells, which differed, naive CXCR3-negative and CXCR3-positive cells had similar TRBV-TRBJ usage. In both naive subsets diversity was comparably high, whereas memory CD8+ cells showed much lower diversity. Naive CXCR3-positive cells had TRB CDR3s more hydrophobic than those of CXCR3-negative naive cells.

The CDR3 spans 13 residues. Germline V gene sequence: CDR1 WSHSY, CDR2 SAAADI. The libraries of TRB cDNA were constructed through 5' RACE using UMI labels. TCRdb reprocessed the 5' RACE reads; each CDR3 protein has one entry and no DNA is given. The sample has roughly 80,000 distinct CDR3 sequences. The chain employs TRBV10-2 and TRBJ2-1; TCRdb's D call, TRBD2, is unchecked because there is no DNA. Sequencing was carried out using naive CXCR3+ CD8+ T cells from blood. Subset meaning: CD45RO-CCR7+CD27+CD95- naive CD8+ T cells expressing CXCR3 (TNR3+). This TCR came from a human donor in good health. Some clones in this sample may be carry-over from other donors' samples. CDR3 sequence: CASSETSYNEQFF.